A single sample is the source of the 29 T cell receptor beta chains below, sequenced in a study of blood T cells in healthy people across ages. Next came a second PCR, run for about 7 to 12 cycles, which used a sample-barcoded 5' primer along with a J-beta primer mix. A single record per CDR3 protein comes from TCRdb applying MiXCR to the 5' RACE reads. The repertoire consists of about 640,000 distinct CDR3 sequences, with about 30% occurring once and the leading ten covering about 15%. The sample was blood. Every receptor here comes from a woman older than 75 in good health.

In this sample, this clonotype turned up many times. The chain links TRBV12-3 or TRBV12-4 to TRBJ1-6; D gene unclear. The CDR3 extends over 13 amino acids. V was shortened by 3 bases and J by 7 bases, with 7 bases between the two germline ends. The CDR3, as DNA: TGTGCCAGCAGTTTGAACAGAAATTCACCCCTCCACTTT. This sequence encodes CASSLNRNSPLHF.

A word on this clonotype: This sequence may be a read error, since a much larger clone differs from it by one base. The chain has TRBV20-1 and TRBJ2-5; D is undetermined. Germline V lookup: CDR1 DFQATT, CDR2 SNEGSKA (reference sequence). Trimming removed 6 bases from V and 11 bases from J, with 25 bases in between. The CDR3 covers 14 residues. The DNA of the CDR3 is TGCAGTGCCGCCCGACTGAACATACCCAATGAGCAGTACTTC. It specifies CSAARLNIPNEQYF.

This clonotype occurred many times. This chain connects TRBV4-1 to TRBJ1-2; 9 nucleotides agree with TRBD1. The length of the CDR3 is 15 residues. V trimming: 1 base; J trimming: 4 bases; junction bases outside the gene matches: 4. Looked up from germline, CDR1 is MGHRA and CDR2 is YSYEKL. The CDR3 region is CASSQVGTGLYGYTF. CDR3 DNA: TGCGCCAGCAGCCAAGTTGGGACAGGGCTCTATGGCTACACCTTC.

This clonotype was seen at least ten times. The genes are TRBV2 and TRBJ2-5; TRBD1 aligns across 9 bases. This CDR3 comprises 12 residues. Germline V lookup: CDR1 SNHLY, CDR2 FYNNEI. Trimming cost V 2 bases and J 13 bases; bases outside gene matches: 5. The CDR3 coding sequence is TGTGCCAGCAGTGAAAAGGGGACAGGGAGGTACTTC. Encoded protein: CASSEKGTGRYF.

The rearrangement joins TRBV5-1 to TRBJ2-5, with 11 bases matching TRBD2. Germline V gives CDR1 SGHRS, CDR2 YFSETQ. This CDR3 has 15 residues. J lost 4 bases, V lost 4 bases, and 6 bases had no gene match. The CDR3 DNA sequence: TGCGCCAGCAGCCCGGACGGACTAGCGGGAGAGACCCAGTACTTC. It yields the protein CASSPDGLAGETQYF.

This clonotype was seen ten or more times. The V call is TRBV7-2, the J call TRBJ2-1; D gene uncertain. CDR3 length: 14 amino acids. The V end was cut by 2 bases, the J end by 4 bases, with 9 bases between. Germline V CDR1 and CDR2: SGHTA, FQGNSA. The CDR3 loop reads CASSLSPLYNEQFF. In nucleotides, the CDR3 is TGTGCCAGCAGCTTAAGTCCGCTATACAATGAGCAGTTCTTC.

In its sample, this clonotype was seen a few times. This rearrangement joins TRBV7-3 to TRBJ2-2, with unresolved D. There are 16 residues in the CDR3. Deletions cut 2 bases from V and 1 base from J, with 11 bases between. Per germline, CDR1 SGHTA and CDR2 FQGTGA. This CDR3 is CASSLETLQNTGELFF. CDR3 in DNA: TGTGCCAGCAGCTTAGAGACGCTCCAGAACACCGGGGAGCTGTTTTTT.

The V gene is TRBV6-5, the J gene TRBJ1-1; D gene uncertain. Germline V gene sequence: CDR1 MNHEY, CDR2 SVGAGI. The CDR3 is 12 amino acids. The CDR3 protein is CASYSPNTEAFF. As DNA, the CDR3 is TGTGCGAGCTACAGCCCGAACACTGAAGCTTTCTTT.

This clonotype has only one observation. This chain uses TRBV12-3 or TRBV12-4 with TRBJ1-6, with a possible D match to TRBD1 (5 bases). The germline V and J ends were trimmed by 3 bases and 9 bases, with 18 bases remaining between them. The CDR3 is 16 residues long. CDR3 in DNA: TGTGCCAGCAGTTTCGGGTCCCGCCTTGGGGGTTCACCCCTCCACTTT. Its translation: CASSFGSRLGGSPLHF.

This clonotype was recorded only once. One base away lies a much larger clone, so this may be a sequencing read error. The chain couples TRBV20-1 to TRBJ1-2, with TRBD1 matching over 11 bases. With V trimmed by 1 base and J by 8 bases, 12 bases remained unmatched. The germline V gene encodes CDR1 DFQATT and CDR2 SNEGSKA (reference sequence). The CDR3 is 16 amino acids. The CDR3 nucleotides read TGCAGTGCTAGAGTGGACAGGGGGCAAAGTAGAACGGGCTACACCTTC. Its protein product is CSARVDRGQSRTGYTF.

This clonotype was observed a handful of times. This sequence may be a read error, since a much larger clone differs from it by one base. V gene TRBV20-1 combines with J gene TRBJ2-5; 15 bases are shared with TRBD2. CDR1 and CDR2 from the germline V gene are DFQATT and SNEGSKA (reference sequence). The junction had 7 bases not matched to a gene; V was cut back by 3 bases and J by 5 bases. The length of the CDR3 is 16 residues. This CDR3 reads CSARRTSGGAGETQYF. Here the CDR3 DNA reads TGCAGTGCTAGGCGGACTAGCGGGGGGGCCGGGGAGACCCAGTACTTC.

This clonotype was seen ten or more times. This rearrangement joins TRBV12-3 or TRBV12-4 to TRBJ2-6, with 11 bases fitting TRBD1. The CDR3 is made up of 19 amino acids. Trimming at V came to 1 base and at J to 0 bases, leaving 5 bases not matched to a gene. The CDR3 region has the DNA TGTGCCAGCAGTTTAGAACACGGGACAGGGGGCTCTGGGGCCAACGTCCTGACTTTC. Encoded protein: CASSLEHGTGGSGANVLTF.

To note about this clonotype: A read error may be the cause here, since a much bigger clone is one base away. The rearrangement joins TRBV12-3 or TRBV12-4 to TRBJ2-4; 10 nucleotides match TRBD1. TRBJ2-7 explains the end of the DNA better; the J call may be wrong. There are 15 residues in the CDR3. The CDR3 DNA is TGTGCCGGCAGTTCTGTGGGGGACAGGGGCTACGAGCAGTACTTC. It yields the protein CAGSSVGDRGYEQYF.

This clonotype was counted at least ten times. V gene TRBV27 combines with J gene TRBJ1-1; TRBD1 aligns across 7 bases. J was trimmed by 5 bases and V by 5 bases; bases with no gene match: 5. This CDR3 is built from 13 residues. The germline V gene encodes CDR1 MNHEY and CDR2 SMNVEV (reference sequence). CDR3 in amino acids: CASSHPGGTEAFF. CDR3 DNA sequence: TGTGCCAGCAGTCATCCAGGGGGTACTGAAGCTTTCTTT.

This clonotype was seen many times. The CDR3 sequence: CASSDGTAGANVLTF. CDR3 nucleotide sequence: TGCGCCAGCAGCGACGGGACAGCTGGGGCCAACGTCCTGACTTTC. This rearrangement joins TRBV5-1 to TRBJ2-6, with 7 bases matching TRBD1. The CDR3 is 15 residues long. Germline assignment: CDR1 SGHRS and CDR2 YFSETQ. The trim removed 4 bases at V and 2 bases at J, leaving 3 bases unmatched.

This clonotype occurred many times. The rearrangement uses TRBV12-3 or TRBV12-4 and TRBJ2-1, with 8 bases identical to TRBD2. CDR3 length: 15 residues. J gave up 10 bases and V 5 bases, and 13 bases lay outside the gene matches. CDR3 DNA: TGTGCCAGCAGTGAGCGGGGGTCCTTTCCTGGGGAGCAGTTCTTC. This sequence encodes CASSERGSFPGEQFF.

This clonotype was detected many times. V usage is TRBV4-1 and J usage is TRBJ2-7, with D tentatively TRBD1 (5 bases). The germline V gene has CDR1 MGHRA and CDR2 YSYEKL. The CDR3 runs to 12 residues. With 1 base removed from V and 7 bases from J, the gap between germline ends came to 8 bases. CDR3: CASSQGGREQYF. As DNA, the CDR3 is TGCGCCAGCAGCCAAGGGGGCAGGGAGCAGTACTTC.

In its sample, this clonotype was seen many times. This chain joins TRBV28 and TRBJ2-1, with D uncertain. The V and J ends lost 6 bases and 0 bases respectively, with 9 bases between them. The V gene's germline CDR1 is MDHEN and CDR2 SYDVKM. The CDR3 covers 14 residues. Here the CDR3 DNA reads TGTGCCAGCAGCGATAGTGTCTCCTACAATGAGCAGTTCTTC. This gives the protein CASSDSVSYNEQFF. The whole variable domain, filled in from reference TRBV28 and TRBJ2-1, reads DVKVTQSSRYLVKRTGEKVFLECVQDMDHENMFWYRQDPGLGLRLIYFSYDVKMKEKGDIPEGYSVSREKKERFSLILESASTNQTSMYLCASSDSVSYNEQFFGPGTRLTVL.

This clonotype occurred a few times. This sequence joins TRBV4-2 and TRBJ2-7; 11 positions match TRBD1. In germline, CDR1 is LGHNA, CDR2 YNFKEQ. V lost 2 bases and J lost 0; bases outside the gene matches: 9. The length of the CDR3 is 18 residues. CDR3: CASSQRGDRGSSSYEQYF. The DNA of the CDR3 is TGTGCCAGCAGCCAAAGGGGGGACAGGGGGTCTAGCTCCTACGAGCAGTACTTC.

The V gene is TRBV20-1, the J gene TRBJ2-3, with 8 bases matching TRBD2. The V segment lost 0 bases and the J segment 4 bases; nucleotides outside the gene matches: 6. The CDR3 extends over 15 amino acids. Germline V gene data show CDR1 as DFQATT and CDR2 as SNEGSKA (reference sequence). CDR3 sequence reads: CSARDFGGGPDTQYF. The CDR3 DNA reads as TGCAGTGCTAGAGATTTTGGCGGGGGGCCAGATACGCAGTATTTT.

This clonotype was found a few times. The chain carries TRBV18 and TRBJ2-1; 7 nucleotides line up with TRBD1. CDR3 length: 17 residues. Trimming cost V 3 bases and J 4 bases; bases outside gene matches: 12. The germline CDR1 and CDR2 sequences are KGHSH and LQKENI. CDR3: CASSPRTGVEIYNEQFF. As DNA, the CDR3 is TGTGCCAGCTCACCCAGGACAGGCGTGGAGATTTACAATGAGCAGTTCTTC.

This clonotype appeared a few times. A single base separates this from a much larger clone, so it may be a read error. The rearrangement joins TRBV28 to TRBJ2-5; TRBD1 aligns across 10 bases. The DNA end is more similar to TRBJ2-7, so the J call may be wrong. The CDR3 contains 14 residues. The germline gives CDR1 MDHEN, CDR2 SYDVKM. CDR3 bases: TGTGCCAGCAGGGAGACAGGGGGCGTTTACGAGCAGTACTTC. This sequence encodes CASRETGGVYEQYF.

This clonotype was picked up one time. A single base separates this from a much larger clone, so it may be a read error. This sequence joins TRBV20-1 and TRBJ1-2; D is perhaps TRBD1 (6 bases). Germline V gene sequence: CDR1 DFQATT, CDR2 SNEGSKA (reference sequence). This CDR3 comprises 13 residues. Trimming pared 7 bases from V and 0 bases from J, leaving 12 bases between. The CDR3 loop reads CSVLDSTNYGYTF. The CDR3 region has the DNA TGCAGTGTTCTGGACAGTACTAACTATGGCTACACCTTC.

This clonotype was counted at least ten times. The chain carries TRBV20-1 and TRBJ2-1, with D maybe TRBD2 (5 bases). From germline, CDR1 is DFQATT and CDR2 SNEGSKA (reference sequence). This CDR3 spans 17 amino acids. V lost 0 bases, J lost 0 bases, and 15 bases lay in between. The CDR3 is CSARDPTGKSSYNEQFF. CDR3 nucleotides: TGCAGTGCTAGAGACCCCACGGGGAAGAGCTCCTACAATGAGCAGTTCTTC.

A word on this clonotype: This may be a read error, as it is one base from a much larger clone. The V and J genes are TRBV6-2 or TRBV6-3 and TRBJ2-1; D is undetermined. CDR1 and CDR2 (germline): MNHEY, SVGEGT. The CDR3 runs 17 residues. The V end lost 2 bases, the J end lost 10 bases, and 24 bases lay between the germline ends. CDR3 loop: CASSYRSQVFGRNEQFF. For the CDR3, the DNA is TGTGCCAGCAGTTACAGGTCCCAAGTATTCGGGCGAAACGAGCAGTTCTTC.

The chain uses TRBV27 and TRBJ1-1; D might be TRBD1 (6 bases). There are 15 residues in the CDR3. V lost 5 bases to trimming and J lost 5 bases, with 18 bases between them. The germline CDR1 and CDR2 sequences are MNHEY and SMNVEV (reference sequence). The CDR3 DNA is TGTGCCAGCAGTCCGAATCCGACAGGTAGAACTGAAGCTTTCTTT. It translates to CASSPNPTGRTEAFF.

Points on this clonotype: Relative to the germline gene, one junction end is altered; a read error may explain this. The rearrangement joins TRBV7-9 to TRBJ2-7; D is undetermined. Per the germline V gene, CDR1 is SEHNR and CDR2 is FQNEAQ (reference sequence). The CDR3 loop spans 16 amino acids. The CDR3 is CVSSLVVLSSTYGQYF. CDR3 in DNA: TGTGTCAGCAGTTTAGTCGTGTTATCTTCCACCTACGGGCAGTACTTC.

Regarding this clonotype: A far larger clone lies a single base away; this is likely a read error. The chain links TRBV10-3 to TRBJ2-7; 9 bases map to TRBD1. V trimming: 6 bases; J trimming: 2 bases; junction bases outside the gene matches: 5. Germline-derived CDR1 and CDR2 are ENHRY and SYGVKD. This CDR3 region has 14 residues. CDR3 amino acids: CAISPGTGPYEQYF. Here the CDR3 DNA reads TGTGCCATCAGCCCCGGGACAGGGCCCTACGAGCAGTACTTC.

With regard to this clonotype: This clone may be a read error of a much larger clone one base away. This rearrangement joins TRBV5-1 to TRBJ2-7; no reliable D call. Trimming removed 2 bases at V and 2 bases at J, with 8 bases between. Germline lookup yields CDR1 SGHRS and CDR2 YFSETQ. The CDR3 extends over 13 amino acids. CDR3 sequence reads: CASSLGEPYEQYV. CDR3 nucleotides: TGCGCCAGCAGCTTAGGCGAACCCTACGAGCAGTACGTC.